This T cell receptor (beta chain) is drawn from a study of blood T cells in healthy people across ages. Study summary: T cells yielded about one barcoded beta molecule per two cells through template switching.

This clonotype was seen a few times. With a J-beta primer mix and a sample-barcoded 5' primer, a second PCR ran roughly 6 to 12 cycles. TCRdb reprocessed the 5' RACE reads with MiXCR, giving one entry per CDR3 protein. Of almost 300,000 distinct CDR3 sequences in the sample, 25% to 30% were seen once. The CDR3 covers 17 residues. CDR1 is DFQATT and CDR2 is SNEGSKA in the germline V gene (reference sequence). V shed 5 bases and J shed 5 bases, with 27 bases lying between them. The chain employs TRBV20-1 and TRBJ2-5; D is undetermined. The TCR comes from a woman in her seventies in good health. The material sequenced was blood. The CDR3 coding sequence is TGCAGTGCTCGCTTAGACGGCGGCAGGCCGTTATGGGAGACCCAGTACTTC. It yields the protein CSARLDGGRPLWETQYF.